The clone carrying this TCR beta chain has at least ten counts. These data come from a study of T cells after yellow fever vaccination. The germline CDR1 and CDR2 sequences are SEHNR and FQNEAQ (reference sequence). The CDR3 runs 16 residues. Trimming removed 1 base at V and 3 bases at J, with 16 bases between. TCRdb independently ran MiXCR on the 5' RACE reads; one entry per CDR3 protein. The data contain about 120,000 distinct CDR3 sequences, more than 5.5% of them seen just once; the ten biggest clones take up roughly 2.8%. The source was CD4+ T cells sorted from PBMCs, collected around 45 days after the first yellow fever vaccination. This sequence joins TRBV7-9 and TRBJ2-7; D is possibly TRBD1 (6 bases). The source is a man younger than 35 who received the YFV17D yellow fever vaccine. CDR3 sequence (DNA): TGTGCCAGCAGCTTAGTTCTGGGGGACACCTACTACGAGCAGTACTTC. Protein sequence: CASSLVLGDTYYEQYF.